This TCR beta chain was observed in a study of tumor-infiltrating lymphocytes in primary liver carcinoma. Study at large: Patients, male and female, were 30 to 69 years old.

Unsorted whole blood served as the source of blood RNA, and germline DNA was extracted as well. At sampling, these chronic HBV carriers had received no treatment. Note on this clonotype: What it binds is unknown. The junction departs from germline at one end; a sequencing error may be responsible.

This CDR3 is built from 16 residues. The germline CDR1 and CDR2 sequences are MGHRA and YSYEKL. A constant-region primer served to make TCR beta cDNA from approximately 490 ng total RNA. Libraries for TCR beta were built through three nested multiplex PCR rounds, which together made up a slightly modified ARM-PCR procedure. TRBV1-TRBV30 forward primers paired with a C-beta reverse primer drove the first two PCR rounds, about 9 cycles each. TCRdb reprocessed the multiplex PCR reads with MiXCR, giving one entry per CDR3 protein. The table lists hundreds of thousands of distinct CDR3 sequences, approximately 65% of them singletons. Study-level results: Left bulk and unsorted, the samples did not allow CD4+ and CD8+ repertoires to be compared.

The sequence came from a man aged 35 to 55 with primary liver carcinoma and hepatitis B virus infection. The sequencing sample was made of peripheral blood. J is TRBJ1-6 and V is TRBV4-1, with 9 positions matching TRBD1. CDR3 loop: CASSLHLQGADSPLHF. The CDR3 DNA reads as TGCGCCAGCAGCCTCCACCTACAGGGGGCGGATTCACCTCTCCACTTT.